The clone carrying this T cell receptor beta chain showed up many times. Its antigen is unknown. A lack of ophthalmopathy progression within 18 months defined stable Graves' hyperthyroidism. Diagnosing involved the use of clinical symptoms, serum thyroxine and TRAb, thyroid ultrasound and orbital computed tomography. This sample is drawn from a study of T cells in Graves' hyperthyroidism and ophthalmopathy. Study-level results: Most thyroid clonotypes expanded above 0.001 were also detected in blood.

Amplified TCR beta CDR3 regions derived from RNA transcripts. During a first-round RT-PCR of the TCR CDR3, the HTBI primer set was used. TCRdb re-analysed the multiplex PCR reads in MiXCR, keeping a single row per CDR3 protein. The sample has some 700,000 distinct CDR3 sequences, roughly 17% seen once. The clonotype comes from a man aged 50 to 59 with Graves' hyperthyroidism. The sequencing input was blood.

Here the CDR3 DNA reads TGCGCCAGCAGCTCCTGGGACAGCGTCCAAGAGACCCAGTACTTC. This encodes CASSSWDSVQETQYF. V is TRBV5-1 and J is TRBJ2-5, with 7 positions matching TRBD1. Germline CDR1 and CDR2: SGHRS and YFSETQ. The V gene end was trimmed by 3 bases and the J gene end by 1 base; junction bases not matched to a gene: 6. There are 15 residues in the CDR3.